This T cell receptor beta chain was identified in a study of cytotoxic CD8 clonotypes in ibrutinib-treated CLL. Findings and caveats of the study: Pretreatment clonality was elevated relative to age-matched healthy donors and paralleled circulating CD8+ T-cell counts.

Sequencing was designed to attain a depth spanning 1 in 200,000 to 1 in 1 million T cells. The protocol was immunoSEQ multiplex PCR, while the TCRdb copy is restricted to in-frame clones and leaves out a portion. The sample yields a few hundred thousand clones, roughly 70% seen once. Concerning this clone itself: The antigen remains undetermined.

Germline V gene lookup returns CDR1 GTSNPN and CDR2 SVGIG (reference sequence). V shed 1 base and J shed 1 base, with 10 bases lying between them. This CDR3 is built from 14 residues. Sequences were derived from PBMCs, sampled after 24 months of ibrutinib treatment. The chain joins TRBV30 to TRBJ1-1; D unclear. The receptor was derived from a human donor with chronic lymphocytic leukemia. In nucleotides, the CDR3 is TGTGCCTGGAGTGCAAACTTAGAGAACACTGAAGCTTTCTTT. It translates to CAWSANLENTEAFF.